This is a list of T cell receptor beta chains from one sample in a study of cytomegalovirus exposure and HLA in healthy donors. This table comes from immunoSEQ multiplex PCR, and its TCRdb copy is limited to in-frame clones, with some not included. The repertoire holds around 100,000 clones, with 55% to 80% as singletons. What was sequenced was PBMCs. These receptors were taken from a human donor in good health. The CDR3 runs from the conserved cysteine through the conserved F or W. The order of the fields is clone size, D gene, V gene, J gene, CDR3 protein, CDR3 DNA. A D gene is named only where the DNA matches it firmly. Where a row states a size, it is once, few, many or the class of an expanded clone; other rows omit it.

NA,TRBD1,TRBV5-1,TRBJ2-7,CASSTGTGADEQYF,TGCGCCAGCAGCACCGGGACAGGGGCGGACGAGCAGTACTTC
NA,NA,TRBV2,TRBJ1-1,CASRKTVNTEAFF,TGTGCCAGCAGGAAAACAGTGAACACTGAAGCTTTCTTT
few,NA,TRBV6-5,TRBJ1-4,CASRYRVSTNEKLFF,TGTGCCAGCAGATACAGAGTCTCAACTAATGAAAAACTGTTTTTT
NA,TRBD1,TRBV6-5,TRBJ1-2,CASSYAGTGTDGYTF,TGTGCCAGCAGTTACGCCGGGACAGGGACAGATGGCTACACCTTC
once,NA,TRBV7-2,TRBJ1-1,CASSLIHRNLLGPNEAFF,TGTGCCAGCAGCTTAATCCACAGGAACCTCCTGGGTCCAAATGAAGCTTTCTTT
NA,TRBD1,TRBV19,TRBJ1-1,CASSTLRQGSNTEAFF,TGTGCCAGTAGTACCCTTCGACAGGGCTCGAACACTGAAGCTTTCTTT
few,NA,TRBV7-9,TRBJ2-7,CASSLNSPGYEQYF,TGTGCCAGCAGCTTAAATAGCCCGGGCTACGAGCAGTACTTC
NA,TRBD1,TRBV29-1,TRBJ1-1,CSETGTGSNTEAFF,TGCAGCGAGACCGGGACAGGGTCGAACACTGAAGCTTTCTTT
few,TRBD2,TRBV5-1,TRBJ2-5,CASSPGLAGGPRETQYF,TGCGCCAGCAGCCCTGGACTAGCGGGAGGGCCAAGAGAGACCCAGTACTTC
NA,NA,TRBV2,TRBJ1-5,CASRDFRNFSNQPQHF,TGTGCCAGCAGAGATTTCAGGAATTTCAGCAATCAGCCCCAGCATTTT
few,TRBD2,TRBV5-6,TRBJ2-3,CASSFIKGLAGSTDTQYF,TGTGCCAGCAGCTTCATAAAGGGACTAGCGGGGAGCACAGATACGCAGTATTTT
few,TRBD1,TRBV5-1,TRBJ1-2,CASSQAGGLGYGYTF,TGCGCCAGCAGCCAAGCAGGGGGTCTGGGCTATGGCTACACCTTC
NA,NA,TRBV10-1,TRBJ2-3,CASRGSGTDTQYF,TGCGCCAGCAGAGGTAGCGGAACAGATACGCAGTATTTT
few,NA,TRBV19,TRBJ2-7,CASSIGGTGSYEQYF,TGTGCCAGTAGTATCGGTGGGACTGGTTCCTACGAGCAGTACTTC
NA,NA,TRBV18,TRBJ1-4,CASSPEGSEKLFF,TGTGCCAGCTCACCGGAGGGCAGTGAAAAACTGTTTTTT
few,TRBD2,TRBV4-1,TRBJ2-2,CASSNRLAENTGELFF,TGCGCCAGCAGCAACCGACTAGCGGAGAACACCGGGGAGCTGTTTTTT
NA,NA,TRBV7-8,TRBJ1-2,CASSLAGVGVYGYTF,TGTGCCAGCAGCTTAGCAGGGGTTGGGGTCTATGGCTACACCTTC
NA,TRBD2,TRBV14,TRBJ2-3,CASSLAGFTDTQYF,TGTGCCAGCAGCCTAGCGGGGTTCACAGATACGCAGTATTTT
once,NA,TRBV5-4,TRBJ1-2,CASSLRTATNYGYTF,TGTGCCAGCAGCTTGAGGACAGCCACTAACTATGGCTACACCTTC
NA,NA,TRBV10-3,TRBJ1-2,CAISGLVNYGYTF,TGTGCCATCAGTGGGCTAGTTAACTATGGCTACACCTTC
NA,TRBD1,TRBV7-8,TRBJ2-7,CASRPGTVAYEQYF,TGTGCCAGCCGCCCCGGGACAGTCGCCTACGAGCAGTACTTC
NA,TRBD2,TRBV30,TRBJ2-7,CAWSAGGPQYF,TGTGCCTGGAGTGCGGGAGGGCCGCAGTACTTC
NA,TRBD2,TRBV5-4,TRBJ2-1,CASSTGLAGSNNEQFF,TGTGCCAGCAGCACCGGACTAGCGGGAAGTAACAATGAGCAGTTCTTC
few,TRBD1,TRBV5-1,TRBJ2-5,CASSLGGLQETQYF,TGCGCCAGCAGCTTAGGGGGCCTCCAAGAGACCCAGTACTTC
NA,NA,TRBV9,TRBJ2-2,CASSFSDSPTGELFF,TGTGCCAGCAGTTTCTCCGACTCGCCAACCGGGGAGCTGTTTTTT
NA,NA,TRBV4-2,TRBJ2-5,CASSQDRGGQETQYF,TGTGCCAGCAGCCAAGATAGGGGGGGGCAAGAGACCCAGTACTTC
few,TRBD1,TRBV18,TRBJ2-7,CASSPGTGPYEQYF,TGTGCCAGCTCACCTGGGACAGGCCCCTACGAGCAGTACTTC
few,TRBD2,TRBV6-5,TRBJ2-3,CASSYLAGAMADTQYF,TGTGCCAGCAGTTATCTAGCGGGAGCGATGGCAGATACGCAGTATTTT
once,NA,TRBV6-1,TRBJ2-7,CASSDWILGRYEQYF,TGTGCCAGCAGTGATTGGATTCTGGGCCGCTACGAGCAGTACTTC
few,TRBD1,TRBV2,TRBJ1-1,CASRTGTGAEAFF,TGTGCCAGCAGAACCGGGACAGGGGCTGAAGCTTTCTTT
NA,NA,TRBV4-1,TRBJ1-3,CASSQRHHSGNTIYF,TGCGCCAGCAGCCAACGACACCACTCTGGAAACACCATATATTTT
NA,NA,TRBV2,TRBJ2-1,CASSARVSYNEQFF,TGTGCCAGCAGTGCACGAGTTTCCTACAATGAGCAGTTCTTC
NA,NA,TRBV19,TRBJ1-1,CASSLDGGRTEAFF,TGTGCCAGTAGTTTAGACGGAGGTAGGACTGAAGCTTTCTTT
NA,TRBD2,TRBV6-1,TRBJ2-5,CASSEVAGEQETQYF,TGTGCCAGCAGTGAAGTAGCGGGGGAACAAGAGACCCAGTACTTC
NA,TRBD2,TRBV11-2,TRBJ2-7,CASSLARTSYYEQYF,TGTGCCAGCAGCTTAGCCCGGACTAGCTACTACGAGCAGTACTTC
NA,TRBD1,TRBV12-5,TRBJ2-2,CASGSIQGMGTGELFF,TGTGCTAGTGGTTCGATACAGGGGATGGGCACCGGGGAGCTGTTTTTT
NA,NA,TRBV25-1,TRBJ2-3,CASSESGSLADTQYF,TGCGCCAGCAGTGAATCCGGTAGCTTGGCAGATACGCAGTATTTT
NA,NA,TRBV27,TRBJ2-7,CASSLQRSYEQYF,TGTGCCAGCAGTTTGCAGCGCTCCTACGAGCAGTACTTC
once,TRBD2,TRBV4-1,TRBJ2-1,CASSRGTSTSNDEQFF,TGCGCCAGCAGCCGGGGGACTAGCACGAGCAACGATGAGCAGTTCTTC
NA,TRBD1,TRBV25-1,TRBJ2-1,CASRGTGGNNEQFF,TGTGCCAGCAGGGGGACAGGGGGAAACAATGAGCAGTTCTTC
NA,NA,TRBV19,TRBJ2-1,CASRLYNEQFF,TGTGCCAGTAGACTCTACAATGAGCAGTTCTTC
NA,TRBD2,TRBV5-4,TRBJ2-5,CASSSIPGLVWETQYF,TGTGCCAGCAGCTCCATACCGGGACTAGTTTGGGAGACCCAGTACTTC